This T cell receptor (beta chain) was sequenced for a study of blood T cell repertoires in COVID-19. The germline V gene has CDR1 SEHNR and CDR2 FQNEAQ (reference sequence). The length of the CDR3 is 16 residues. The ends lost 5 bases at V and 0 bases at J; junction bases unmatched: 4. Clones were read by immunoSEQ multiplex PCR, and TCRdb kept only the in-frame ones, dropping some. Of 55,000 to 90,000 clones detected, around 90% appear once; the ten largest clones hold under 1.5%. The sample taken for sequencing was peripheral blood. V gene TRBV7-9 combines with J gene TRBJ2-1, with 10 bases identical to TRBD2. The TCR was taken from a human donor in a cohort sampled during active COVID-19. In nucleotides, the CDR3 is TGTGCCAGCAGCCCCCCTAGCGGGGGCTCCTACAATGAGCAGTTCTTC. Its protein is CASSPPSGGSYNEQFF.